This T cell receptor beta chain was retrieved from a study of blood T cell repertoires in COVID-19. Overall study context: Collection of acute and convalescent COVID-19 samples took place in the United States, Italy and Spain. PBMCs, B-cell-depleted T cells, or T cells provided the cDNA or gDNA that made up the material.

The table came from immunoSEQ multiplex PCR; TCRdb's copy has only in-frame clones and leaves some out. This sample has approximately 210,000 clones, with about four fifths found just once. V dropped 1 base and J dropped 9 bases, with 13 bases sitting between them. Looked up from germline, CDR1 is LGHNA and CDR2 is YNFKEQ. CDR3 size: 14 residues. This sequence originates from a woman in her forties with acute or convalescent COVID-19. Sequencing input: peripheral blood. The V gene is TRBV4-2, the J gene TRBJ2-1, with D possibly TRBD2 on 5 matching bases. CDR3 sequence (DNA): TGTGCCAGCAGCCAAGCGGGATTTGGAAGTGAGCAGTTCTTC. Translated: CASSQAGFGSEQFF.